This paragraph covers one T cell receptor beta chain sequence. Its antigen is not yet known. Base qualities were left out, and no much larger clone turns up one base away. The data were obtained in a study of shared T cell receptors in the human thymus (dated by TCRdb to the early 2020s). Notes on the research overall: The study examined how self-reactive, shared T-cell receptor alpha chains are generated in the human thymus.

The library was generated by the immunoSEQ multiplex PCR assay. TCRdb provides this immuneACCESS table in a form limited to in-frame rearrangements. Some clones are lacking; in checked studies, under half of them reflect an unresolved V gene, and why the rest are absent is not known. For this sample there are approximately 660,000 clones; 88% appear just once. The biggest ten clones account for 0.008% to 0.011% of the sample. Trimming accounts for 6 bases at V and 6 bases at J, while the number of junction bases matched to no gene is 11. Based on the germline V gene, the CDR1 and CDR2 sequences are MNHEY and SVGAGI. The CDR3 goes from the cysteine to the phenylalanine over 15 residues. Of the read, only the CDR3 DNA is kept; its 45 bases are in frame from base 1. A further study also used this sample, focusing on human thymus T cells. The second study's authors report: In Finland, the donors were immunologically healthy infants who were having open corrective cardiac surgery for congenital heart defects. The thymus tissue came from surgical resects taken out during corrective cardiac surgery. Both the thymic and the peripheral blood repertoires appeared to show biased V and J gene segment usage. According to the related research, thymic TCR repertoires were highly overlapping among unrelated individuals. The study characterized TCR alpha and beta repertoires from under ten infant thymus samples and a few related peripheral blood samples. The infant donors were roughly 7 to 250 days old, and the cohort included several males and two females. After being mechanically released from the tissue, thymocytes were kept at -70 degrees C in pellets of about 8.5-32 million cells. A QIAsymphony instrument was used to extract genomic DNA from the frozen cell pellets. The immunoSEQ multiplex PCR assay was used to amplify the TCRB and TCRAD loci from a standardized amount of quality-controlled genomic DNA. The V(D)J region was spanned by amplicons of a length sufficient to cover the CDR3 and to identify V and J genes. Through the commercial immunoSEQ service, the amplicons were sequenced on an Illumina platform. Primer bias and sequencing errors were corrected as previously described, and TCRAD and TCRB definitions were based on the IMGT database. The repertoires were analysed using immunoSEQ Analyzer 3.0 and VDJTools for basic statistics, V/J segment usage, diversity estimates, rarefaction and pairwise overlap. Chao1, ChaoE, Efron-Thisted, Shannon and inverse Simpson indices were used to estimate diversity, which was also estimated on datasets down-sampled to the smallest sample. Repertoire overlap was determined by strict matching of CDR3 nucleotide sequence, V gene and J gene, and Jaccard-based multidimensional scaling clustering was applied. On average, thymus samples gave 650,000 to 1,000,000 unique TCRB clonotypes, whereas blood samples gave around 80,000.

The V gene is TRBV6-5 and the J gene is TRBJ1-2, with 9 bases matching TRBD1. The specimen was thymocytes. This clonotype was obtained from a boy younger than two with a congenital heart defect. Donor details come from another sample of the same person, matched by shared clones. CDR3 loop: CASSPAGQGEDGYTF. In nucleotides, the sequence is TGTGCCAGCAGCCCCGCGGGACAGGGAGAGGATGGCTACACCTTC.